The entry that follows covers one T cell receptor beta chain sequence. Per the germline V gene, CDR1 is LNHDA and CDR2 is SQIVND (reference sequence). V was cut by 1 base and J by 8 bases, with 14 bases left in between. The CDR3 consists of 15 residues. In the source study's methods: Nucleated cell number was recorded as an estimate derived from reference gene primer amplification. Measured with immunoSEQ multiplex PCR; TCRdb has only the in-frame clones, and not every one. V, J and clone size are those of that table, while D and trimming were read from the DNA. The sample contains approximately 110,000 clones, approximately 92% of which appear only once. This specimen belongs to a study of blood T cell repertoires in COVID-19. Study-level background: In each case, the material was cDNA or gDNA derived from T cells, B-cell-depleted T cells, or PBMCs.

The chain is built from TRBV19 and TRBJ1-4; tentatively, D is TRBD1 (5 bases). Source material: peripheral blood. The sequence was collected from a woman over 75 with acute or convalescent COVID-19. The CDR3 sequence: CASSIASGKGEKLFF. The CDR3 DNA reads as TGTGCCAGTAGTATAGCGTCAGGGAAAGGCGAAAAACTGTTTTTT. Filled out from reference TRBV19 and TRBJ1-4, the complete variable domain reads DGGITQSPKYLFRKEGQNVTLSCEQNLNHDAMYWYRQDPGQGLRLIYYSQIVNDFQKGDIAEGYSVSREKKESFPLTVTSAQKNPTAFYLCASSIASGKGEKLFFGSGTQLSVL.